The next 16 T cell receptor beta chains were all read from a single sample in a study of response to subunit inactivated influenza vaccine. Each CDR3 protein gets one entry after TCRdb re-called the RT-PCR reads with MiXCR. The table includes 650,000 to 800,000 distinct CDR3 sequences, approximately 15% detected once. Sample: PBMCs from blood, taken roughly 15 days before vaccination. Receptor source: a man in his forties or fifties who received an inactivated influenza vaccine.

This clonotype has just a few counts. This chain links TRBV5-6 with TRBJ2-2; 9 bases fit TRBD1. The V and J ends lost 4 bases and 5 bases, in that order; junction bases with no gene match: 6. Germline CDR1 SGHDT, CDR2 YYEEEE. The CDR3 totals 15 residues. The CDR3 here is CASSGQGKWTGELFF. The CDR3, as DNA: TGTGCCAGCAGCGGACAGGGGAAGTGGACCGGGGAGCTGTTTTTT.

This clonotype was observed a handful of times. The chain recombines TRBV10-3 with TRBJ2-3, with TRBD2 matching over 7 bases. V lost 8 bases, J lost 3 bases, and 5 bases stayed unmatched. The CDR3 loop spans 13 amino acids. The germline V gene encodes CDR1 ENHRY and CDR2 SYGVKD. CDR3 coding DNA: TGTGCCATCGGAGGAGCGGGAACAGATACGCAGTATTTT. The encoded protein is CAIGGAGTDTQYF.

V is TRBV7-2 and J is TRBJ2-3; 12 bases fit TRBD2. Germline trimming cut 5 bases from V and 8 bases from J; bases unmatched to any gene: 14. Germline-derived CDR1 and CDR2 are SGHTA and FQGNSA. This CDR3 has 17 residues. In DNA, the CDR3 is TGTGCCAGCAGCCCAACCCTAGCGGGAGGGCAATTTGGTACGCAGTATTTT. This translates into CASSPTLAGGQFGTQYF.

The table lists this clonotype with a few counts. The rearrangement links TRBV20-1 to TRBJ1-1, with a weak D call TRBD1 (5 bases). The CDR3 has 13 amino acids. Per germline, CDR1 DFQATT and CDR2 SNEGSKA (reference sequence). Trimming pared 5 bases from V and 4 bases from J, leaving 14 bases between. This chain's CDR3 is CSAPGRVGTEAFF. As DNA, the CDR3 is TGCAGTGCTCCGGGACGGGTGGGCACTGAAGCTTTCTTT.

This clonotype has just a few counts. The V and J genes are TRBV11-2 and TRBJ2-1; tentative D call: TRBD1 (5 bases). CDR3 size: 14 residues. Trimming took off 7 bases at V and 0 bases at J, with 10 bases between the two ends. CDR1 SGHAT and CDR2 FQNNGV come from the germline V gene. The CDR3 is CASTRQGSYNEQFF. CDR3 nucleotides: TGTGCCAGCACCCGGCAGGGCTCCTACAATGAGCAGTTCTTC.

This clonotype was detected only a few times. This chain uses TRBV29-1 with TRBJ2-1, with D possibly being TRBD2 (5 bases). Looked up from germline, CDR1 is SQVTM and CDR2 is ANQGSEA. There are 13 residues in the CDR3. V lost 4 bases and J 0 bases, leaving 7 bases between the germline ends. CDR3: CSVARASYNEQFF. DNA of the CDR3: TGCAGCGTTGCGCGGGCCTCCTACAATGAGCAGTTCTTC.

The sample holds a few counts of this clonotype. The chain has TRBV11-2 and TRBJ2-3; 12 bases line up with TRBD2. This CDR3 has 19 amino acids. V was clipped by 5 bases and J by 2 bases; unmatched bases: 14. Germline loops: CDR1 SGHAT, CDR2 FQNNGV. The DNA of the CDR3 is TGTGCCAGCAGCACAGGGTGGCTAGCGGGAGGGCCGATCACAGATACGCAGTATTTT. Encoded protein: CASSTGWLAGGPITDTQYF.

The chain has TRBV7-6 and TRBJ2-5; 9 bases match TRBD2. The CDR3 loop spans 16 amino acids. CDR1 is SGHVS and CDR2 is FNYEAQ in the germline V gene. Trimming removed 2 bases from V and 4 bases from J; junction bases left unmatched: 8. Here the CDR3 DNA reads TGTGCCAGCAGCTTAACTCCGTCGACTAGCGGAGAGACCCAGTACTTC. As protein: CASSLTPSTSGETQYF.

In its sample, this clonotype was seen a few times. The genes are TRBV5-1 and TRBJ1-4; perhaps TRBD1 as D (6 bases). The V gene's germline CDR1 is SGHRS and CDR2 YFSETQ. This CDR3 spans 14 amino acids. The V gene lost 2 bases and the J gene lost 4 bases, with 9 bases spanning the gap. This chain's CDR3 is CASSFGGGNEKLFF. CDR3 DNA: TGCGCCAGCAGCTTTGGAGGGGGTAATGAAAAACTGTTTTTT.

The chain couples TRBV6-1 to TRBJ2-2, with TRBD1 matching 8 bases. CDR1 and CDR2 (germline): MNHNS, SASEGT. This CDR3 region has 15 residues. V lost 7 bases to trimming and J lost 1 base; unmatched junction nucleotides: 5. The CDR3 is CASNDGQGNTGELFF. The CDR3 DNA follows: TGTGCCAGCAACGACGGACAGGGGAACACCGGGGAGCTGTTTTTT.

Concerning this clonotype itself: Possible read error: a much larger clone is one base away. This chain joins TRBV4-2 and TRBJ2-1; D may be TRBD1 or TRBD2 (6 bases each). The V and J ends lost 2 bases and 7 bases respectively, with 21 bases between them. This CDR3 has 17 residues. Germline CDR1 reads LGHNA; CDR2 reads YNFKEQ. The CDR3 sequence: CASSQSVALGGVNEQFF. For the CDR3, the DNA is TGTGCCAGCAGCCAATCTGTTGCTCTGGGGGGCGTAAATGAGCAGTTCTTC.

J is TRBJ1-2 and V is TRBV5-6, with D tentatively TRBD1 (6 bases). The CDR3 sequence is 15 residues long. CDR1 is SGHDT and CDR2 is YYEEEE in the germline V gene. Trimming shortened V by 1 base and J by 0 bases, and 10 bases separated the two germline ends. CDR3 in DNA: TGTGCCAGCAGCTTGACAGGGAGGGCTAACTATGGCTACACCTTC. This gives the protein CASSLTGRANYGYTF.

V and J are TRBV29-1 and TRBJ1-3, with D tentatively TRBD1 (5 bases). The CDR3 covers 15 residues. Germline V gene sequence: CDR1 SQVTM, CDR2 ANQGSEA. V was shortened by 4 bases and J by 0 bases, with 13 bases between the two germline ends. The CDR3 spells CSVAGTTLSGNTIYF. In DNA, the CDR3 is TGCAGCGTTGCCGGGACGACCCTCTCTGGAAACACCATATATTTT.

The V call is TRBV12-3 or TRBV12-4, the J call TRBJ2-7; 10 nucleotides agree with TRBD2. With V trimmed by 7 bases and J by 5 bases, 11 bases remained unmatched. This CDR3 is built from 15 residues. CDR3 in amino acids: CASIKASGRADEQYF. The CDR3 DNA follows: TGTGCCAGCATTAAGGCGAGCGGGAGGGCCGACGAGCAGTACTTC.

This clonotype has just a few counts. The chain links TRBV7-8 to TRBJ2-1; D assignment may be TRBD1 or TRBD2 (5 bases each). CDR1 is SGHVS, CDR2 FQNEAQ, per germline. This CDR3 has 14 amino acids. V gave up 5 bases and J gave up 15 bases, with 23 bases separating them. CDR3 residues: CASSSLVLGTQAFF. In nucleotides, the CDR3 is TGTGCCAGCAGCAGCTTAGTCCTAGGGACCCAGGCGTTCTTC.

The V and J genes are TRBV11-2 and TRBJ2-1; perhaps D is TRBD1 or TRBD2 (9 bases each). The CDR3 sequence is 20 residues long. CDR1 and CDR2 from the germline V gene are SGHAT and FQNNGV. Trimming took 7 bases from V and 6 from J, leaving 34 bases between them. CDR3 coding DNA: TGTGCCAGCATTTATCAATCGGGACAGGGCCCGGCGGGAGGGATCAATGAGCAGTTCTTC. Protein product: CASIYQSGQGPAGGINEQFF.